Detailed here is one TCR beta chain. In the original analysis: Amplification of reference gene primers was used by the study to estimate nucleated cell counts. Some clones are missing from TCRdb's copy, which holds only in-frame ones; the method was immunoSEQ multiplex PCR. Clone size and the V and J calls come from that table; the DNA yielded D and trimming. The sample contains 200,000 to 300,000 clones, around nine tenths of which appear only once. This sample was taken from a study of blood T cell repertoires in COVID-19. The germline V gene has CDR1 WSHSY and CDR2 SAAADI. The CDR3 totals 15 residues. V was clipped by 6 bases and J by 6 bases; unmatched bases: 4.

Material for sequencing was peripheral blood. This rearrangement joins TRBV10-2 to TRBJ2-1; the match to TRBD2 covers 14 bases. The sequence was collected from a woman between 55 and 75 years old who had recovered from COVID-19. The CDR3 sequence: CASRETSGGVNEQFF. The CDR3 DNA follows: TGCGCCAGCAGAGAGACTAGCGGGGGGGTCAATGAGCAGTTCTTC.